A single sample gave rise to the 29 T cell receptor beta chains below, sequenced in a study of OX40 agonist ivuxolimab in advanced cancers. The library was produced with the immunoSEQ multiplex PCR assay. TCRdb obtained this table from immuneACCESS and retained in-frame rearrangements with V and J assigned. These tables miss some clones; where compared with another copy, unresolved V genes account for less than half of the shortfall, and the remainder is unexplained. Recorded for this sample are about 63,000 clones; 75% to 90% of them occurred a single time. Of the sample, roughly 10% falls within the top ten clones. Sequencing used CD4+ or CD8+ T cells sorted from blood, obtained in a trial of the OX40 agonist ivuxolimab. The origin of the receptors is an adult with an advanced solid tumor such as melanoma, head and neck, liver or kidney cancer.

V is TRBV10-3 and J is TRBJ2-5; the D gene is possibly TRBD2 (6 bases). The V gene lost 2 bases and the J gene lost 5 bases, with 6 bases spanning the gap. The V gene's germline CDR1 is ENHRY and CDR2 SYGVKD. The CDR3 totals 12 residues. CDR3 protein: CAISEREETQYF. In nucleotides, the CDR3 is TGTGCCATCAGTGAGCGGGAGGAGACCCAGTACTTC.

This chain uses TRBV5-6 with TRBJ1-4; 9 bases map to TRBD1. V lost 3 bases, J lost 4 bases, and 10 bases stayed unmatched. The CDR3 spans 17 residues. Germline CDR1 and CDR2: SGHDT and YYEEEE. CDR3 sequence: CASSSLGQGIINEKLFF. CDR3 sequence (DNA): TGTGCCAGCAGCTCCTTAGGACAGGGGATAATTAATGAAAAACTGTTTTTT.

DNA for the CDR3: TGTGCCAGCAGCCTGGCCTGGAGAGAAAAACTGTTTTTT. Translation gives CASSLAWREKLFF. V gene TRBV6-1 combines with J gene TRBJ1-4; D gene unclear. The CDR3 has 13 residues. Germline V gives CDR1 MNHNS, CDR2 SASEGT. The ends were cut back, 6 bases at V and 8 bases at J, with 13 bases in the middle.

The V gene is TRBV5-1, the J gene TRBJ2-7; 9 positions match TRBD2. The CDR3 loop spans 15 amino acids. The trim removed 4 bases at V and 7 bases at J, leaving 12 bases unmatched. The germline CDR1 and CDR2 sequences are SGHRS and YFSETQ. For the CDR3, the DNA is TGCGCCAGCAGCCTTCGGCTAGCGGGGAGGGAGGAGCAGTACTTC. Amino acid sequence: CASSLRLAGREEQYF.

The chain couples TRBV29-1 to TRBJ1-2; no clear D. Trimming took off 3 bases at V and 8 bases at J, with 16 bases between the two ends. Germline V lookup: CDR1 SQVTM, CDR2 ANQGSEA. The CDR3 consists of 13 residues. Here the CDR3 DNA reads TGCAGCGTTGATTTCGGGATTACAAGCGGCTACACCTTC. The encoded protein is CSVDFGITSGYTF. Supplemented by reference TRBV29-1 and TRBJ1-2, the full variable domain reads SAVISQKPSRDICQRGTSLTIQCQVDSQVTMMFWYRQQPGQSLTLIATANQGSEATYESGFVIDKFPISRPNLTFSTLTVSNMSPEDSSIYLCSVDFGITSGYTFGSGTRLTVV.

J is TRBJ2-1 and V is TRBV10-3; D remains unclear. CDR3 length: 14 residues. Trimming took 2 bases from V and 6 from J, leaving 11 bases between them. The germline V gene encodes CDR1 ENHRY and CDR2 SYGVKD. The CDR3 sequence: CAISELADLNEQFF. The CDR3 DNA follows: TGTGCCATCAGTGAGCTGGCGGACCTCAATGAGCAGTTCTTC.

The chain combines TRBV12-1 with TRBJ1-1; the table gives TRBD1 as D, unverified against the DNA. TRBV12-1 is an annotated pseudogene. The length of the CDR3 is 15 residues. The CDR3 region is CASSRVQGVNTEAFF. The CDR3 nucleotides read TGTGCCAGCAGCCGAGTACAGGGAGTGAACACTGAAGCTTTCTTT.

The chain recombines TRBV6-5 with TRBJ2-3; 7 bases map to TRBD1. This CDR3 region has 15 residues. V trimming: 6 bases; J trimming: 7 bases; junction bases outside the gene matches: 13. CDR1 is MNHEY and CDR2 is SVGAGI in the germline V gene. The CDR3 DNA reads as TGTGCCAGCAGCCTACTGGGACAGCCTCGGAATACGCAGTATTTT. Translation gives CASSLLGQPRNTQYF.

The chain has TRBV11-1 and TRBJ2-1; D is undetermined. The germline gives CDR1 SGHAT, CDR2 FQDESV (reference sequence). V was shortened by 5 bases and J by 0 bases, with 8 bases between the two germline ends. This CDR3 region has 14 residues. For the CDR3, the DNA is TGTGCCAGCAGCCCAATCCCCTCCTACAATGAGCAGTTCTTC. This gives the protein CASSPIPSYNEQFF.

The genes are TRBV5-1 and TRBJ2-1; D unresolved. Germline CDR1 reads SGHRS; CDR2 reads YFSETQ. Trimming removed 0 bases from V and 0 bases from J, with 7 bases in between. CDR3 length equals 15 residues. The CDR3 reads CASSLDASSYNEQFF. For the CDR3, the DNA is TGCGCCAGCAGCTTGGACGCTAGCTCCTACAATGAGCAGTTCTTC.

V is TRBV2 and J is TRBJ2-4; maybe TRBD1 (6 bases). V was clipped by 6 bases and J by 0 bases, with 12 bases between them. This CDR3 region has 15 residues. Germline CDR1 SNHLY, CDR2 FYNNEI. DNA of the CDR3: TGTGCCAGCAGCCAGGGGTTCTTAGCCAAAAACATTCAGTACTTC. Translating gives CASSQGFLAKNIQYF.

The chain carries TRBV5-1 and TRBJ2-5, with 12 nucleotides matching TRBD2. V gave up 4 bases and J gave up 3 bases; unmatched junction bases: 10. The germline V gene has CDR1 SGHRS and CDR2 YFSETQ. This CDR3 spans 17 amino acids. The CDR3: CASSLLPRLAGEETQYF. The CDR3 nucleotides are TGCGCCAGCAGCCTCCTCCCCAGACTAGCGGGGGAAGAGACCCAGTACTTC.

This chain links TRBV5-1 with TRBJ1-1; TRBD1 aligns across 7 bases. The ends lost 4 bases at V and 3 bases at J; junction bases unmatched: 9. This CDR3 comprises 15 residues. Germline loops: CDR1 SGHRS, CDR2 YFSETQ. CDR3 in DNA: TGCGCCAGCAGCGCGCAGGGGGGAGGTGACACTGAAGCTTTCTTT. Its translation: CASSAQGGGDTEAFF.

The rearrangement links TRBV9 to TRBJ2-7, with D possibly matching TRBD2 (6 bases). V was pared by 3 bases and J by 0 bases, with 10 bases between. Germline V CDR1 and CDR2: SGDLS, YYNGEE. The CDR3 runs 14 residues. CDR3: CASSARGYSYEQYF. For the CDR3, the DNA is TGTGCCAGCAGCGCGCGGGGCTACTCCTACGAGCAGTACTTC.

The chain employs TRBV6-5 and TRBJ2-7; a weak D match, TRBD2 (6 bases). V dropped 5 bases and J dropped 0 bases, with 14 bases sitting between them. The CDR3 sequence is 15 residues long. Germline V CDR1 and CDR2: MNHEY, SVGAGI. CDR3: CASSRAGSGSYEQYF. CDR3 nucleotide sequence: TGTGCCAGCAGTCGCGCCGGTAGCGGCTCCTACGAGCAGTACTTC.

The chain employs TRBV28 and TRBJ2-7; 8 bases match TRBD1. The germline V gene encodes CDR1 MDHEN and CDR2 SYDVKM. The CDR3 sequence is 19 residues long. V gave up 3 bases and J gave up 3 bases; unmatched junction bases: 19. CDR3 bases: TGTGCCAGCAGTTTGGTCCCGCTCCTCGGGACAGGAGATAACTACGAGCAGTACTTC. It translates to CASSLVPLLGTGDNYEQYF.

This chain links TRBV28 with TRBJ2-7; D is perhaps TRBD1 or TRBD2 (5 bases each). V lost 8 bases and J lost 2, with 16 bases in between. Germline assignment: CDR1 MDHEN and CDR2 SYDVKM. CDR3 size: 14 residues. CDR3 nucleotides: TGTGCCAGCGGGACCGCGGACTTCCCCTACGAGCAGTACTTC. Its protein product is CASGTADFPYEQYF.

This chain uses TRBV19 with TRBJ1-5; 7 bases align to TRBD1. This CDR3 is 15 amino acids long. Trimming cost V 7 bases and J 3 bases; bases outside gene matches: 9. Germline V gene sequence: CDR1 LNHDA, CDR2 SQIVND (reference sequence). The CDR3 loop is CASTFGGGVNQPQHF. The DNA for the CDR3 is TGTGCCAGTACGTTCGGAGGGGGCGTCAATCAGCCCCAGCATTTT. Full variable domain (remainder filled in from reference TRBV19 and TRBJ1-5): DGGITQSPKYLFRKEGQNVTLSCEQNLNHDAMYWYRQDPGQGLRLIYYSQIVNDFQKGDIAEGYSVSREKKESFPLTVTSAQKNPTAFYLCASTFGGGVNQPQHFGDGTRLSIL.

The count of this clone is one. The chain couples TRBV5-1 to TRBJ1-6, with D perhaps TRBD1 (5 bases). Trimming stripped 0 bases from V and 7 bases from J, with 14 bases between. Germline V gives CDR1 SGHRS, CDR2 YFSETQ. CDR3 size: 16 residues. CDR3 nucleotides: TGCGCCAGCAGCTTGGCCTCAGGGTCGCAAAATTCACCCCTCCACTTT. Amino acid sequence: CASSLASGSQNSPLHF.

This clone was seen a handful of times. This chain links TRBV11-2 with TRBJ1-4, with a tentative D call TRBD1 (6 bases). The CDR3 length is 18 residues. CDR1 is SGHAT and CDR2 is FQNNGV in the germline V gene. V dropped 3 bases and J dropped 0 bases, with 17 bases sitting between them. The CDR3 region has the DNA TGTGCCAGCAGCTTGATGACAGGAAAGAGTGCAACTAATGAAAAACTGTTTTTT. Its translation is CASSLMTGKSATNEKLFF.

This rearrangement joins TRBV28 to TRBJ1-4, with D possibly TRBD1 on 6 matching bases. The V and J ends lost 9 bases and 11 bases respectively, with 13 bases between them. This CDR3 has 11 residues. Germline V CDR1 and CDR2: MDHEN, SYDVKM. The CDR3 DNA reads as TGTGCCAGTTACAGGGTCGGGAAACTGTTTTTT. Its translation is CASYRVGKLFF.

The table lists this clone with a few counts. The chain combines TRBV19 with TRBJ2-2; the D is unclear. V lost 5 bases, J lost 3 bases, and 13 bases lay in between. The CDR3 runs 15 residues. In germline, CDR1 is LNHDA, CDR2 SQIVND (reference sequence). The DNA of the CDR3 is TGTGCCAGTAGTCCCCCCCAGAGCTACACCGGGGAGCTGTTTTTT. The encoded protein is CASSPPQSYTGELFF.

This clone was seen only once. The chain is built from TRBV11-2 and TRBJ2-1, with 9 bases identical to TRBD1. Germline-derived CDR1 and CDR2 are SGHAT and FQNNGV. With V trimmed by 1 base and J by 2 bases, 3 bases remained unmatched. The CDR3 has 16 amino acids. CDR3 protein: CASSLGGQGTYNEQFF. The CDR3 coding sequence is TGTGCCAGCAGCTTAGGCGGACAGGGGACCTACAATGAGCAGTTCTTC. Using reference TRBV11-2 and TRBJ2-1 for the parts outside the CDR3, the full variable domain is EAGVAQSPRYKIIEKRQSVAFWCNPISGHATLYWYQQILGQGPKLLIQFQNNGVVDDSQLPKDRFSAERLKGVDSTLKIQPAKLEDSAVYLCASSLGGQGTYNEQFFGPGTRLTVL.

The chain recombines TRBV4-2 with TRBJ2-1; D gene unclear. The germline CDR1 and CDR2 sequences are LGHNA and YNFKEQ. This CDR3 contains 13 residues. Trimming stripped 4 bases from V and 10 bases from J, with 14 bases between. The CDR3 is CASSPQSFGEQFF. CDR3 nucleotides: TGTGCCAGCAGCCCGCAGAGTTTTGGGGAGCAGTTCTTC.

The genes are TRBV5-1 and TRBJ2-4, with D possibly being TRBD2 (7 bases). Trimming took 3 bases from V and 0 from J, leaving 16 bases between them. Germline CDR1 and CDR2: SGHRS and YFSETQ. The CDR3 is made up of 17 amino acids. In DNA, the CDR3 is TGCGCCAGCAGCTCATACAGGGAGGGTTTAGCCAAAAACATTCAGTACTTC. This sequence encodes CASSSYREGLAKNIQYF.

Here the CDR3 reads CASSLVGGQNTGELFF. The CDR3 nucleotides are TGTGCCAGCAGCCTAGTAGGGGGCCAGAACACCGGGGAGCTGTTTTTT. The V and J genes are TRBV7-8 and TRBJ2-2; 7 nucleotides align to TRBD1. The CDR3 is 16 amino acids. Germline lookup yields CDR1 SGHVS and CDR2 FQNEAQ. V shed 5 bases and J 1 base; nucleotides not matched to a gene: 7.

The chain couples TRBV11-2 to TRBJ1-2; tentatively, D is TRBD1 (5 bases). V lost 1 base to trimming and J lost 6 bases, with 15 bases between them. CDR1 is SGHAT and CDR2 is FQNNGV in the germline V gene. The CDR3 runs 15 residues. CDR3 sequence reads: CASSLVRGRTNGYTF. As DNA, the CDR3 is TGTGCCAGCAGCTTAGTACGGGGCAGAACGAATGGCTACACCTTC.

The chain couples TRBV6-6 to TRBJ1-4; D gene uncertain. V shed 0 bases and J shed 13 bases, with 9 bases lying between them. The V gene's germline CDR1 is MNHNY and CDR2 SVGAGI (reference sequence). The CDR3 is 12 amino acids. CDR3 nucleotide sequence: TGTGCCAGCAGTTACTCGATTCAAGGACTGTTTTTT. This gives the protein CASSYSIQGLFF.

The chain links TRBV19 to TRBJ2-7, with D perhaps TRBD1 or TRBD2 (5 bases each). V gave up 5 bases and J gave up 2 bases, with 10 bases separating them. The CDR3 has 13 amino acids. Germline lookup yields CDR1 LNHDA and CDR2 SQIVND (reference sequence). The CDR3 here is CASSPRGAYEQYF. The CDR3, as DNA: TGTGCCAGTAGTCCCCGGGGCGCCTACGAGCAGTACTTC. The full variable domain, with the rest looked up from reference TRBV19 and TRBJ2-7, is DGGITQSPKYLFRKEGQNVTLSCEQNLNHDAMYWYRQDPGQGLRLIYYSQIVNDFQKGDIAEGYSVSREKKESFPLTVTSAQKNPTAFYLCASSPRGAYEQYFGPGTRLTVT.